This T cell receptor (beta chain) was observed in a study of blood T cell repertoires in COVID-19. Generated by immunoSEQ multiplex PCR, the TCRdb table keeps only in-frame clones and is missing some. Of some 170,000 clones listed, 75% to 85% are singletons. This clone was observed once. The CDR3 runs 12 residues. Trimming cost V 7 bases and J 16 bases, with 19 bases left between them. Germline CDR1 reads LNHDA; CDR2 reads SQIVND (reference sequence). The chain has TRBV19 and TRBJ1-4; D remains unclear. The TCR comes from a woman in her forties with COVID-19, enrolled during active disease. Sequenced input: peripheral blood. The CDR3 loop reads CASMGRTTGPFF. CDR3 coding DNA: TGTGCCAGTATGGGTCGGACTACGGGCCCGTTTTTT. The full variable domain, with the rest looked up from reference TRBV19 and TRBJ1-4, is DGGITQSPKYLFRKEGQNVTLSCEQNLNHDAMYWYRQDPGQGLRLIYYSQIVNDFQKGDIAEGYSVSREKKESFPLTVTSAQKNPTAFYLCASMGRTTGPFFGSGTQLSVL.